Included here is one T cell receptor (beta chain) sequence, with context. This entry comes from a study of OX40 agonist ivuxolimab in advanced cancers. The CDR3 has 14 residues. Germline V gene data show CDR1 as MNHEY and CDR2 as SVGAGI. Trimming removed 2 bases at V and 3 bases at J, with 11 bases between. Sequenced by immunoSEQ multiplex PCR; TCRdb stores in-frame clones only, minus some. This repertoire shows more than 25,000 clones, 70% to 90% found once; its top ten account for roughly 19%. The clonotype originates from an adult with an advanced solid tumor such as melanoma, head and neck, liver or kidney cancer. The chain is built from TRBV6-5 and TRBJ2-7; D unresolved. Source: CD4+ or CD8+ T cells sorted from blood, taken in a trial of the OX40 agonist ivuxolimab. The CDR3 loop is CASSYRSLGYEQYF. CDR3 bases: TGTGCCAGCAGTTACCGATCCCTGGGCTACGAGCAGTACTTC.